This paragraph reports one TCR beta chain. Produced via immunoSEQ multiplex PCR; TCRdb's table is partial and in-frame only. Found here are about 63,000 clones, 95% of them singletons; the top ten hold approximately 6.8%. This entry comes from a study of cytomegalovirus exposure and HLA in healthy donors. The CDR3 runs to 14 residues. CDR1 is LNHDA and CDR2 is SQIVND in the germline V gene (reference sequence). The ends were cut back, 2 bases at V and 1 base at J, with 8 bases in the middle. The specimen sequenced was PBMCs. The source is a woman aged 18-35 years in good health and CMV-seropositive. J is TRBJ1-1 and V is TRBV19, with a possible D match to TRBD1 (5 bases). The CDR3 is CASSINRPNTEAFF. The CDR3 bases are TGTGCCAGTAGTATAAACAGGCCGAACACTGAAGCTTTCTTT.